The sequence of this T cell receptor (beta chain) was determined in a study of metastatic and nonmetastatic thyroid tumors. V was trimmed by 1 base and J by 0 bases, leaving 10 bases between them. The germline gives CDR1 LGHNA, CDR2 YNFKEQ. The CDR3 totals 16 residues. TCRdb re-called the PCR reads via MiXCR. The sample shows just over 15,000 clones, about 3.5% of them seen only once. Nobody among the patients had been given any treatment before thyroid surgery. This sequence was found in a female donor with papillary thyroid cancer or a benign thyroid nodule (not recorded which). Some clones in this sample may be carry-over from other donors' samples. What was sequenced was tumor tissue. The chain uses TRBV4-2 and TRBJ1-5; D remains unclear. CDR3 protein: CASSQAGSYSNQPQHF. CDR3 nucleotide sequence: TGTGCCAGCAGCCAAGCTGGCAGCTATAGCAATCAGCCCCAGCATTTT.